This T cell receptor (beta chain) comes out of a study of T cell clones after liver transplantation. As for the study in general: Samples came from ITN030ST, which attempted immunosuppression withdrawal within 2 years of liver transplantation.

The ends were cut back, 6 bases at V and 4 bases at J, with 10 bases in the middle. Germline V gene sequence: CDR1 MNHNY, CDR2 SVGAGI (reference sequence). This CDR3 has 12 residues. Only in-frame clones appear in the TCRdb table, and some are missing; sequencing was by immunoSEQ multiplex PCR. Of roughly 70,000 clones in the sample, about four fifths were seen once. V usage is TRBV6-6 and J usage is TRBJ2-7, with TRBD1 as a possible D gene (5 bases). The sample consisted of CD4+ T cells from blood, taken before liver transplant. The sequence derives from a human donor who received a liver transplant. The CDR3: CASSIQEYEQYF. CDR3 bases: TGTGCCAGCAGCATACAGGAGTACGAGCAGTACTTC.